The T cell receptor (beta chain) under discussion was sequenced for a study of control samples from healthy donors and cancer patients. This CDR3 comprises 14 residues. V lost 2 bases, J lost 5 bases, and 13 bases lay in between. CDR1 SGHDT and CDR2 YYEEEE come from the germline V gene. The data were produced by immunoSEQ multiplex PCR, yet TCRdb's version contains in-frame clones alone and is incomplete. Of tens of thousands of clones in the sample, 80% to 90% were seen once. This sequence originates from an older woman with head and neck cancer. This rearrangement joins TRBV5-6 to TRBJ1-1; D gene uncertain. Specimen: PBMCs. Here the CDR3 DNA reads TGTGCCAGCAGCTTCCGCACCCGAAGGACTGAAGCTTTCTTT. Its translation: CASSFRTRRTEAFF.